This TCR beta chain was sequenced in a study of T cells in Graves' hyperthyroidism and ophthalmopathy. This clonotype has just a few counts. Its cognate antigen is unknown. The investigators amplified TCR beta CDR3 regions from RNA transcripts. First-round RT-PCR targeting the TCR CDR3 was performed with the HTBI primer set. Each CDR3 protein is one row after TCRdb ran MiXCR on the multiplex PCR reads. The sample has 700,000 or so distinct CDR3 sequences, about a sixth seen once. Germline CDR1 SEHNR, CDR2 FQNEAQ (reference sequence). This CDR3 is built from 14 residues. V shed 4 bases, J shed 8 bases, and the junction held 7 bases outside the gene matches. General study points: Ophthalmopathy was predicted by the model a median of roughly 6.7 months ahead of onset.

Sequenced: blood. This receptor was taken from a man aged 18 to 35 with Graves' hyperthyroidism. The genes are TRBV7-9 and TRBJ2-1; 8 nucleotides align to TRBD2. This CDR3 reads CASSSEGTRDEQFF. The CDR3 DNA is TGTGCCAGCAGCTCAGAAGGGACTAGGGATGAGCAGTTCTTC. Drawing the rest from reference TRBV7-9 and TRBJ2-1, the complete variable domain is DTGVSQNPRHKITKRGQNVTFRCDPISEHNRLYWYRQTLGQGPEFLTYFQNEAQLEKSRLLSDRFSAERPKGSFSTLEIQRTEQGDSAMYLCASSSEGTRDEQFFGPGTRLTVL.